This T cell receptor beta chain comes out of a study of shared clonotypes between healthy human individuals. A word on this clone: What it recognizes is unknown.

A CD45RA-negative memory subset and a CD45RA+ naive subset were separated from the CD4+ cells. Produced via immunoSEQ multiplex PCR; TCRdb's table is partial and in-frame only. The sample has hundreds of thousands of clones, around 73% seen once. The J segment lost 2 bases and the V segment lost 6 bases, leaving 16 bases of the junction unmatched. The CDR3 spans 19 residues. The germline V gene has CDR1 ENHRY and CDR2 SYGVKD. Whole-study findings and limits: Having only a few donors restricted how much genetic and exposure-history diversity was captured.

Sequenced input: memory CD4+ T cells sorted from blood. Subset specified: CD45RA-negative fraction. The V and J genes are TRBV10-3 and TRBJ2-3, with 11 positions matching TRBD2. The sequence was obtained from a woman in her 30s in good health. Here the CDR3 reads CAISPEAGLADANTDTQYF. The CDR3, as DNA: TGTGCCATCAGCCCCGAGGCGGGACTAGCGGATGCGAACACAGATACGCAGTATTTT.